The subject of this entry is one T cell receptor beta chain. Its specificity is unknown. This entry is derived from a study of STAT5B mutations in CD4+ large granular lymphocyte leukemia. CDR3 size: 11 residues. The ends were cut back, 0 bases at V and 10 bases at J, with 7 bases in the middle. CDR1 is SGHDT, CDR2 YYEEEE, per germline. Findings and limits, study-wide: TRBV06-family usage was enriched in top patient clones (8/27) versus controls (2/35).

Bead-separated CD4+, CD4+CD8+, CD57+ or CD56+ fractions, or PBMC, were used. Here immunoSEQ multiplex PCR was the method, and the copy in TCRdb shows in-frame clones only, minus some. The profile shows over 2,000 clones, around 86% of them singletons. The V call is TRBV5-6, the J call TRBJ1-2; unclear D gene. The receptor was derived from a woman in her 70s with CD4+ T-cell large granular lymphocyte leukemia. The source material was PBMCs. The CDR3: CASSLERIYTF. The CDR3 DNA is TGTGCCAGCAGCTTGGAAAGGATCTACACCTTC. The full variable domain, with the rest looked up from reference TRBV5-6 and TRBJ1-2, is DAGVTQSPTHLIKTRGQQVTLRCSPKSGHDTVSWYQQALGQGPQFIFQYYEEEERQRGNFPDRFSGHQFPNYSSELNVNALLLGDSALYLCASSLERIYTFGSGTRLTVV.